These 20 T cell receptor beta chains share one sample of origin, sequenced in a study of blood T cell repertoires in COVID-19. Profiling relied on immunoSEQ multiplex PCR, and the TCRdb table lists in-frame clones only, not all of them. The sample has roughly 300,000 clones, around 85% seen once. The sample taken for sequencing was peripheral blood. The receptors come from a human donor in a cohort sampled during active COVID-19.

This chain connects TRBV7-3 to TRBJ2-3; TRBD2 agrees at 14 bases. The V and J ends lost 2 bases and 1 base, in that order; junction bases with no gene match: 8. CDR3 length: 19 residues. Per the germline V gene, CDR1 is SGHTA and CDR2 is FQGTGA. CDR3: CASSLGPPGLAGGTDTQYF. Here the CDR3 DNA reads TGTGCCAGCAGCTTAGGTCCCCCGGGACTAGCGGGGGGCACAGATACGCAGTATTTT.

The J gene is TRBJ1-3, the V gene TRBV5-4; no reliable D call. The CDR3 contains 15 residues. Germline CDR1 is SGHNT and CDR2 is YYREEE (reference sequence). V was clipped by 0 bases and J by 0 bases, with 7 bases between them. The CDR3 sequence is CASSLGRSSGNTIYF. The CDR3 bases are TGTGCCAGCAGCTTGGGGAGGAGCTCTGGAAACACCATATATTTT.

There are a few counts of this clone. The chain couples TRBV2 to TRBJ1-4; TRBD1 agrees at 8 bases. The J segment lost 5 bases and the V segment lost 5 bases, leaving 7 bases of the junction unmatched. The CDR3 is 15 amino acids. Germline lookup yields CDR1 SNHLY and CDR2 FYNNEI. The CDR3 here is CASSFSQGVNEKLFF. The CDR3 region has the DNA TGTGCCAGCAGTTTTTCACAGGGGGTGAATGAAAAACTGTTTTTT.

The rearrangement links TRBV27 to TRBJ2-2, with 10 bases aligning to TRBD1. Trimming at V came to 2 bases and at J to 5 bases, leaving 2 bases not matched to a gene. Germline V gene data show CDR1 as MNHEY and CDR2 as SMNVEV (reference sequence). The CDR3 length is 15 residues. DNA of the CDR3: TGTGCCAGCAGTTTAATGGGACAGGGGACCGGGGAGCTGTTTTTT. It codes for CASSLMGQGTGELFF.

V and J are TRBV10-3 and TRBJ1-1, with TRBD1 matching over 7 bases. CDR1 and CDR2 from the germline V gene are ENHRY and SYGVKD. After removal of 10 bases from V and 6 bases from J, the junction contained 11 bases not matched to a gene. The CDR3 loop spans 13 amino acids. CDR3 sequence (DNA): TGTGCCACCCATGACAGGGTGGCGTCTGAAGCTTTCTTT. It encodes CATHDRVASEAFF.

This CDR3 reads CASSRSGVNYGYTF. CDR3 DNA sequence: TGTGCCAGCAGCCGGTCAGGGGTTAATTATGGCTACACCTTC. The rearrangement joins TRBV3-1 (or the pseudogene TRBV3-2) to TRBJ1-2, with a possible D match to TRBD1 (6 bases). V lost 4 bases, J lost 5 bases, and 14 bases lay in between. This CDR3 contains 14 residues. Germline values: CDR1 LGHDT, CDR2 YNNKEL (reference sequence).

The chain has TRBV4-1 and TRBJ1-4; D is unresolved. From germline, CDR1 is MGHRA and CDR2 YSYEKL. CDR3 size: 16 residues. The V end was cut by 1 base, the J end by 2 bases, with 11 bases between. The CDR3 sequence: CASSQASLDTNEKLFF. The DNA of the CDR3 is TGCGCCAGCAGCCAAGCCTCTCTAGATACTAATGAAAAACTGTTTTTT.

This clone has more than one count but fewer than ten. The J gene is TRBJ1-6, the V gene TRBV18; 7 nucleotides agree with TRBD1. Germline values: CDR1 KGHSH, CDR2 LQKENI. V lost 5 bases, J lost 6 bases, and 13 bases stayed unmatched. CDR3 size: 17 residues. The CDR3 sequence is CASSARPGQDPNSPLHF. The CDR3 bases are TGTGCCAGCTCAGCGCGCCCAGGACAGGATCCTAATTCACCCCTCCACTTT.

The V call is TRBV13, the J call TRBJ1-6; TRBD1 aligns across 8 bases. The CDR3 spans 14 residues. The J segment lost 9 bases and the V segment lost 6 bases, leaving 7 bases of the junction unmatched. Germline V gives CDR1 PRHDT, CDR2 FYEKMQ (reference sequence). The CDR3 is CASRRTGLGSPLHF. CDR3 coding DNA: TGTGCCAGCAGAAGGACAGGGCTGGGTTCACCCCTCCACTTT.

The rearrangement uses TRBV15 and TRBJ1-4; 9 nucleotides match TRBD1. The CDR3 runs to 14 residues. V gave up 5 bases and J gave up 8 bases; unmatched junction bases: 6. From germline, CDR1 is LNHNV and CDR2 YYDKDF (reference sequence). CDR3 residues: CATSDRGFEEKLFF. The CDR3, as DNA: TGTGCCACCAGCGACAGGGGGTTTGAGGAAAAACTGTTTTTT.

This clone occurred once. The chain carries TRBV9 and TRBJ2-3; 11 nucleotides line up with TRBD2. V dropped 3 bases and J dropped 0; count of bases not matched to a gene: 12. Germline lookup yields CDR1 SGDLS and CDR2 YYNGEE. This CDR3 comprises 19 residues. The CDR3 DNA sequence: TGTGCCAGCAGCGCGGGGGGAACCGGGACTAGCGGTAGCACAGATACGCAGTATTTT. Encoded protein: CASSAGGTGTSGSTDTQYF.

This chain connects TRBV18 to TRBJ1-1, with 8 nucleotides matching TRBD1. Losses at the gene ends were 2 bases for V and 1 base for J; bases not matched to a gene: 3. The CDR3 extends over 15 amino acids. CDR1 is KGHSH, CDR2 LQKENI, per germline. CDR3 sequence (DNA): TGTGCCAGCTCACCAGGACAGGGCGGGAACACTGAAGCTTTCTTT. Amino acid sequence: CASSPGQGGNTEAFF.

In this sample, this clone turned up a few times. The CDR3 is CASSRAGRYTDTQYF. The CDR3 DNA sequence: TGCGCCAGCAGCCGGGCGGGGAGGTACACAGATACGCAGTATTTT. The V call is TRBV4-1, the J call TRBJ2-3; weak D call: TRBD2 (6 bases). V was pared by 4 bases and J by 2 bases, with 13 bases between. The CDR3 is 15 residues long. The germline gives CDR1 MGHRA, CDR2 YSYEKL.

A few counts support this clone. The gene calls are TRBV5-5 and TRBJ2-1; TRBD2 matches at 11 bases. From germline, CDR1 is SGHKS and CDR2 YYEKEE (reference sequence). J was trimmed by 0 bases and V by 1 base; bases with no gene match: 3. The CDR3 spans 17 residues. The CDR3 spells CASSLSGLAASYNEQFF. The CDR3 DNA sequence: TGTGCCAGCAGCTTGTCGGGACTAGCGGCCTCCTACAATGAGCAGTTCTTC.

V and J are TRBV9 and TRBJ1-5; D is ambiguous. Germline V gene data show CDR1 as SGDLS and CDR2 as YYNGEE. Trimming took 4 bases from V and 0 from J, leaving 20 bases between them. The CDR3 runs to 18 residues. The CDR3 sequence: CASSPQTWIRSSNQPQHF. Written as DNA, the CDR3 is TGTGCCAGCAGCCCCCAAACCTGGATACGGAGTAGCAATCAGCCCCAGCATTTT.

The V gene is TRBV3-1 (or the pseudogene TRBV3-2), the J gene TRBJ2-7; D possibly corresponds to TRBD2 (6 bases). Per germline, CDR1 LGHDT and CDR2 YNNKEL (reference sequence). This CDR3 contains 14 residues. Trimming shortened V by 4 bases and J by 6 bases, and 16 bases separated the two germline ends. CDR3 protein: CASSPRDLQAEQYF. Here the CDR3 DNA reads TGTGCCAGCAGCCCCCGGGACTTGCAGGCCGAGCAGTACTTC.

This sequence joins TRBV7-3 and TRBJ2-3, with 11 bases that match TRBD2. Germline-derived CDR1 and CDR2 are SGHTA and FQGTGA. V lost 2 bases and J lost 3; bases outside the gene matches: 10. This CDR3 has 18 amino acids. Written as DNA, the CDR3 is TGTGCCAGCAGCTTACGGGCGGGACTAGCGGTTAATACAGATACGCAGTATTTT. Translating it yields CASSLRAGLAVNTDTQYF. The full variable domain, with the rest looked up from reference TRBV7-3 and TRBJ2-3, is GAGVSQTPSNKVTEKGKYVELRCDPISGHTALYWYRQSLGQGPEFLIYFQGTGAADDSGLPNDRFFAVRPEGSVSTLKIQRTERGDSAVYLCASSLRAGLAVNTDTQYFGPGTRLTVL.

A single count supports this clone. The V gene is TRBV5-1, the J gene TRBJ2-7; D gene uncertain. Germline V lookup: CDR1 SGHRS, CDR2 YFSETQ. The CDR3 is 13 residues long. The germline V and J ends were trimmed by 5 bases and 7 bases, with 16 bases remaining between them. The CDR3 sequence: CASRFETYGEQYF. In DNA form, the CDR3 reads TGCGCCAGCAGGTTTGAAACCTACGGGGAGCAGTACTTC.

This chain joins TRBV19 and TRBJ2-5, with D perhaps TRBD1 (5 bases). From germline, CDR1 is LNHDA and CDR2 SQIVND (reference sequence). The V and J ends lost 6 bases and 2 bases respectively, with 13 bases between them. The CDR3 loop spans 14 amino acids. This CDR3 reads CASSPLDRQETQYF. The CDR3 coding sequence is TGTGCCAGTAGCCCACTCGACAGACAAGAGACCCAGTACTTC.

This chain links TRBV7-3 with TRBJ2-7; D might be TRBD1 (5 bases). V was shortened by 2 bases and J by 0 bases, with 8 bases between the two germline ends. The CDR3 has 14 residues. CDR1 SGHTA and CDR2 FQGTGA come from the germline V gene. This CDR3 reads CASSLGAPSYEQYF. In DNA form, the CDR3 reads TGTGCCAGCAGCTTAGGGGCCCCCTCCTACGAGCAGTACTTC.